This entry describes one TCR beta chain. The target antigen is unknown. The record originates from a study of cytomegalovirus exposure and HLA in healthy donors. Study-level findings and limits: The Asian-associated ancestry cluster reportedly had fewer N-insertions than the approximately 700-donor mean in a later analysis. What was likely a sequencing artifact was a cluster of highly shared sequence variants. Exclusion applied to some V segments, including TRBV6-2 and TRBV6-3, as they were indistinguishable. Later on, an analysis showed TCR association rates differing by HLA locus, with DRB1 the most and HLA-C the fewest.

CDR3 size: 17 residues. V lost 2 bases to trimming and J lost 2 bases; unmatched junction nucleotides: 6. Germline V gives CDR1 SGDLS, CDR2 YYNGEE. 13 Jbeta primers and 60 Vbeta primers were used for the PCR. Data came from immunoSEQ multiplex PCR; TCRdb stores just in-frame clones and leaves some out. The data hold under 150,000 clones, with roughly 78% observed a single time. Material for sequencing was PBMCs. The clonotype comes from a male donor in good health and CMV-seronegative. The rearrangement uses TRBV9 and TRBJ2-3, with 12 bases identical to TRBD2. As DNA, the CDR3 is TGTGCCAGCAGCGTGGCTAGCGGGGGGGAACCCACAGATACGCAGTATTTT. It encodes CASSVASGGEPTDTQYF.